Listed below are T cell receptor beta chains from one sample, sequenced in a study of blood T cell repertoires in COVID-19. Measured with immunoSEQ multiplex PCR; TCRdb has only the in-frame clones, and not every one. The sample includes tens of thousands of clones, roughly 76% seen only once; the top ten take approximately 15%. Sequenced sample: peripheral blood. These TCRs come from a woman older than 75 with active or convalescent COVID-19. CDR3s include the opening cysteine and the closing phenylalanine or tryptophan. A D gene is named only where the DNA matches it firmly. Some rows have no size entry. The others give once, few or many, or a class for an expanded clone.

v_gene	d_gene	abundance	j_gene	CDR3nt	CDR3aa
TRBV7-8	TRBD1	NA	TRBJ1-5	TGTGCCAGCAGCCAAAAACAGGGGGCGCTGGGTCAGCCCCAGCATTTT	CASSQKQGALGQPQHF
TRBV5-5	TRBD1	NA	TRBJ1-2	TGTGCCAGCAGCTTGGAGGACAGGGTGCGGTCCTATGGCTACACCTTC	CASSLEDRVRSYGYTF
TRBV3-1/TRBV3-2	NA	NA	TRBJ2-7	TGTGCCAGCAGCCCAGGCAGCTCCTACGAGCAGTACTTC	CASSPGSSYEQYF
TRBV28	NA	NA	TRBJ1-5	TGTGCCAGCATACAGGGCTTTAGCAATCAGCCCCAGCATTTT	CASIQGFSNQPQHF
TRBV6-2/TRBV6-3	NA	NA	TRBJ2-2	TGTGCCAGCAGTCACTACAGCGGGGAGCTGTTTTTT	CASSHYSGELFF
TRBV20-1	NA	NA	TRBJ1-2	TGCAGTGCTAGAGCTTTTGATGGCTACACCTTC	CSARAFDGYTF
TRBV27	TRBD1	NA	TRBJ1-1	TGTGCCAGCAGTTTAAACAGGGGGAACACTGAAGCTTTCTTT	CASSLNRGNTEAFF
TRBV6-5	TRBD1	NA	TRBJ2-1	TGTGCCAGCGGGGAGACAGGGGGTACGAATGAGCAGTTCTTC	CASGETGGTNEQFF
TRBV7-2	NA	few	TRBJ1-4	TGTGCCAGCAGCTTAGCGGGAGGAAATAATGAAAAACTGTTTTTT	CASSLAGGNNEKLFF
TRBV12-3/TRBV12-4	NA	NA	TRBJ1-2	TGTGCCAGCAGTTTGGGGGACAAAGTAGGCTACACCTTC	CASSLGDKVGYTF